This TCR beta chain was sequenced during a study of cytomegalovirus exposure and HLA in healthy donors. The assay was immunoSEQ multiplex PCR, and TCRdb's table has in-frame clones only and misses some. The sample lists about 150,000 clones, about 86% seen once, with about 2.2% in the top ten. The trim removed 8 bases at V and 3 bases at J, leaving 1 base unmatched. Germline loops: CDR1 SGHAT, CDR2 FQDESV (reference sequence). The CDR3 spans 12 residues. The V gene is TRBV11-1, the J gene TRBJ2-7; 10 bases fit TRBD1. Sequencing was done on a sample of PBMCs. The source of this sequence is a human donor in good health. The CDR3 DNA sequence: TGTGCCAGCCGGGACAGGGGCTACGAGCAGTACTTC. This codes for CASRDRGYEQYF.